This TCR beta chain was profiled in a study of cytomegalovirus exposure and HLA in healthy donors (dated by TCRdb to 2015 to 2018). Notes on the research overall: According to an earlier analysis of 587 of the donors, about 179 million T cells yielded 90 million to 130 million unique TCR beta sequences and 276 Gb of sequence data. About 300 gigabases of sequencing data and 80 million or so unique TCR sequences were included in an early release covering around 600 HLA-typed donors. Among the approximately 430 genotyped donors, around 81% belonged to the genetic ancestry cluster associated with self-reported Caucasian donors. The study aimed to test whether signatures of past pathogen exposure could be identified by cataloging public T cell receptors. The T cell repertoires of some 670 subjects were profiled by immunosequencing and related to cytomegalovirus serostatus. Along with the approximately 670-subject first cohort, a separate validation cohort of over a hundred different subjects was used. High-throughput TCR immunosequencing, statistical association of individual TCRs with disease status, and machine learning were combined to predict cytomegalovirus infection status. In a later analysis, previously published TCR beta repertoires from about 670 donors were re-analyzed and high-resolution HLA genotyping was added so that TCR occurrence patterns could be studied. In the later analysis, no new phenotypic data were used to find candidate immune exposures; instead, reliance was placed on TCR beta sequences and their occurrence across donors. An earlier analysis of approximately 500 of the donors applied high-throughput TCR beta sequencing to assess whether each TCR beta V gene segment acted as functional or pseudogenic. Donor age, sex, ethnicity and CMV serostatus were collected together with the repertoire data. A later genetic analysis used genome-wide SNP genotypes for about 60% of the roughly 700 donors, treating that subset as a discovery cohort. Every repertoire in the discovery cohort had been generated on one and the same sequencing platform. Class I and class II HLA loci were covered by the typing at four-digit resolution. The number of typed donors differed by locus: about 629-630 for A, B, C, DRB1 and DQB1; 522 for DQA1; approximately 610 for DPA1; and around 490 for DPB1. About 5 DR-DQ haplotypes were handled as single units for association and clustering, since linkage in the cohort was strong. Across about 370 genotyped donors of the cohort, an average of approximately 240,000 unique TCR beta nucleotide sequences per donor were sequenced, and about a sixth of those sequences were non-productive. Overall study results and their limits: Roughly uniform sequencing depth across donors was assumed in presence/absence analyses, although this assumption may not hold. Linkage disequilibrium might explain the correlated functional status among segregating V segments, but an unknown experimental factor could not be ruled out. While some public TCRs were present in many individuals, most TCR sequences turned up only very rarely across donors. Strong co-occurrence of HLA alleles, especially DR and DQ, made assigning TCR associations to individual alleles difficult. In a later analysis, several top co-occurrence clusters were reported to appear linked to parvovirus B19, influenza, CMV and Epstein-Barr virus. CMV serostatus was the only immune exposure information available for the cohort. Some IMGT-functional V segments, including TRBV6-2 and TRBV6-3, could not be told apart with the 87-base-pair reads, so those segments were excluded. According to a later analysis, TCR association rates differed among HLA loci, with DRB1 alleles showing the most associated TCRs and HLA-C alleles showing the fewest. According to the authors, the approach could potentially be generalized to other disease states and immunological phenotypes. A later genetic analysis associated a missense DCLRE1C variant with V-gene and J-gene trimming of TCR beta chains, and an independent cohort replicated the association. A further reported finding was that TCR beta sequences accurately predicted the HLA-A and HLA-B alleles for most subjects in the first cohort. A total of fewer than 200 TCR beta chains were listed by the study as associated with cytomegalovirus. In a later analysis, HLA-associated TCR beta chains showed more clonal expansion and lower generation probabilities than non-associated chains that were equally common. A later genetic analysis reported fewer N-insertions in productive TCRs among donors in an Asian-associated ancestry cluster than the approximately 670-donor mean. At a false discovery rate of 0.05, a later analysis linked around 17,000 TCR beta sequences to specific HLA alleles. The earlier analysis of a few hundred of the donors excluded roughly 17 rarely observed V segments, including chromosome 9 orphons, because counts were too low. In both the original and validation cohorts, the classifier was reported to diagnose cytomegalovirus status with high specificity and sensitivity. A group of highly shared sequence variants was considered likely to be a technical artifact of the sequencing pipeline. This cohort had only TCR beta chains sequenced, and the lack of alpha or paired-chain data limited which features could be detected. A later analysis found that most CMV-associated TCR beta chains appeared HLA-restricted, with HLA associations seemingly driven largely by CMV exposure. In an earlier analysis of more than 500 of the donors, most TCR beta V segments appeared in productive rearrangements about 87% or about 30% of the time, broadly matching IMGT annotations. In vitro tests confirmed that a few of the cytomegalovirus-associated TCR beta chains recognize cytomegalovirus antigens. Because HLA typing was missing for some donors at each locus, association tests included only the typed subset.

Counted from cysteine to phenylalanine, this CDR3 has 15 amino acids. The only DNA kept is the CDR3, 45 bases in frame from the first base. CDR1 and CDR2, looked up from the germline V gene, are MGHDK and SYGVNS. V and J are trimmed by 3 bases and 5 bases, and the gene matches miss 9 bases of the junction. The cohort comprised approximately 700 healthy bone marrow donors. Cohort members were all nominally healthy when sampled, although unrecorded immune exposures were likely present. The donor was CMV seropositive and was included in the group of approximately 300 seropositive cohort members. A peripheral blood sample was collected from each donor, and TCR beta sequencing was performed on peripheral blood mononuclear cells. The Qiagen DNeasy Blood Extraction Kit was used to extract genomic DNA from the blood cell samples. Details on this clone: This receptor's antigen is unknown. No base quality information exists; no much larger clone differs at one position.

Library generation was performed with the immunoSEQ multiplex PCR assay. A mixture of 60 forward primers for TCR Vbeta segments and 13 reverse primers for TCR Jbeta segments was used in the multiplex PCR. A multiplex PCR assay on genomic DNA amplified the CDR3 region of rearranged TCR beta genes. The amplified TCR beta libraries were sequenced on the Illumina HiSeq System as 87-base-pair reads. On the study's bioinformatics: A later analysis counted approximately 74 million unique TCR beta chains across the 666 repertoires, and about 10 million of these chains were shared by at least two donors. Raw reads were error-corrected and collapsed into unique sequences by a nearest-neighbor algorithm in which closely related sequences were merged to remove PCR and sequencing errors. V, D and J gene segments were assigned by aligning CDR3 sequences to IMGT reference sequences. For a sequence to be retained, at least a six-nucleotide match to both a V gene segment and a J gene segment was required. Rearrangements were classified as productive when the CDR3 lacked stop codons and remained in frame with V and J, and all other rearrangements were classified as non-productive. CDR3 was defined by IMGT convention, running from the second conserved V-encoded cysteine to the conserved J-encoded phenylalanine. The earlier analysis of some 540 of the donors excluded any sequence lacking an unambiguous match to a single V gene segment. An earlier analysis of a few hundred of the donors called V segments functional above 56.7% productive rearrangements and segregating when the between-donor standard deviation exceeded 5%. A statistical classification framework was built to diagnose cytomegalovirus status from the catalog of TCR beta chain sequences. A later analysis assigned V and J genes by comparing TCR nucleotide sequences with IMGT/GENE-DB human TR gene sequences. The TCRdist pipeline was used in a later analysis to assign CDR3 sequences and most-parsimonious VDJ recombination scenarios. In a later analysis, each TCR beta chain was defined by its CDR3 amino acid sequence together with its V-gene family, and reads lacking a unique V-gene family were excluded. To address suspected cross-contamination and a sequencing artifact, a later analysis removed around 590 highly shared, low-generation-probability nucleotide sequences. In a later analysis, a clonal expansion index for each public chain was calculated from normalized within-repertoire ranks of inferred template counts. Generation probabilities in a later analysis came from a VDJ recombination model fitted to out-of-frame rearrangements, and those results were checked against IGoR. In a later analysis, hypergeometric tests were used to score TCR-TCR, TCR-HLA and TCR-CMV co-occurrence, with a repertoire-size bias correction applied to TCR pairs. To estimate false discovery rates, a later analysis permuted the HLA or CMV assignments 20 times. In a later analysis, co-occurring TCRs were grouped with DBSCAN, and TCRdist sequence similarity was added when clustering was performed within HLA-allele-positive subsets. Co-occurrence clustering excluded repertoires with fewer than 30,000 or more than 120,000 public chains, plus five with anomalous nucleotide sharing. TCRdb mirrors the immuneACCESS table, restricted to in-frame sequences. Some clones are absent from its copies; in checked studies, under half trace to an unresolved V gene, and the reason for the others is unknown. That table gives V, J and clone size, and the DNA gave D and trimming. Counted in this sample were around 200,000 clones; around 81% of them appeared once. Jointly, the top ten make up about 1.9% of the sample.

This TCR was recovered from a woman aged 30 to 39 in good health and CMV-seropositive. This chain is built from TRBV25-1 and TRBJ1-2, with 7 junctional bases fitting TRBD1. Source material: PBMCs. CDR3 loop: CASSDPDRRIYGYTF. The nucleotides are TGTGCCAGCAGTGACCCGGACAGGAGAATATATGGCTACACCTTC.